What follows describes a single TCR beta chain. Here immunoSEQ multiplex PCR was the method, and the copy in TCRdb shows in-frame clones only, minus some. The sample has approximately 86,000 clones; 85% are singletons. The data originate from a study of control samples from healthy donors and cancer patients. V dropped 6 bases and J dropped 0 bases, with 4 bases sitting between them. Germline assignment: CDR1 DFQATT and CDR2 SNEGSKA (reference sequence). The CDR3 contains 11 residues. The chain couples TRBV20-1 to TRBJ2-3; D uncertain. Sequencing was done on a sample of blood. This sequence originates from a woman aged 40 to 55 in good health. CDR3 region: CSAPSTDTQYF. The DNA of the CDR3 is TGCAGTGCCCCAAGCACAGATACGCAGTATTTT.